One and the same sample provided the 30 T cell receptor beta chains below, sequenced in a study of graft-versus-host responses after intestinal transplantation. Libraries were prepared by immunoSEQ multiplex PCR; TCRdb keeps only in-frame clonotypes and omits some of them. The sample shows roughly 99,000 clones, about 84% of them seen only once. The specimen comprised PBMCs, sampled 255 days after intestinal transplant. The source is a human patient who received an intestinal transplant, so some T cells may come from the graft donor.

This chain joins TRBV19 and TRBJ2-7; 10 nucleotides agree with TRBD1. The CDR3 runs 13 residues. Germline CDR1 reads LNHDA; CDR2 reads SQIVND (reference sequence). V lost 10 bases, J lost 4 bases, and 7 bases stayed unmatched. CDR3 amino acids: CATGGTGEYEQYF. The CDR3, as DNA: TGTGCCACCGGCGGGACAGGGGAGTACGAGCAGTACTTC. The full variable domain, with the rest looked up from reference TRBV19 and TRBJ2-7, is DGGITQSPKYLFRKEGQNVTLSCEQNLNHDAMYWYRQDPGQGLRLIYYSQIVNDFQKGDIAEGYSVSREKKESFPLTVTSAQKNPTAFYLCATGGTGEYEQYFGPGTRLTVT.

The chain's CDR3 is CASSFDLNTEAFF. Written as DNA, the CDR3 is TGCGCCAGCAGCTTCGACCTGAACACTGAAGCTTTCTTT. This chain joins TRBV5-1 and TRBJ1-1; D is unclear. The germline V gene encodes CDR1 SGHRS and CDR2 YFSETQ. This CDR3 is built from 13 residues. V gave up 2 bases and J gave up 0 bases, with 5 bases separating them.

The CDR3 reads CASRLAGAHTDTQYF. In DNA form, the CDR3 reads TGTGCCAGCCGACTAGCGGGGGCCCACACAGATACGCAGTATTTT. V and J are TRBV6-1 and TRBJ2-3, with TRBD2 matching 12 bases. The trim removed 8 bases at V and 2 bases at J, leaving 5 bases unmatched. CDR1 is MNHNS and CDR2 is SASEGT in the germline V gene. This CDR3 has 15 residues.

This clone showed up just once. The V gene is TRBV19, the J gene TRBJ1-5, with a possible D match to TRBD1 (6 bases). Germline values: CDR1 LNHDA, CDR2 SQIVND (reference sequence). This CDR3 is built from 14 residues. V shed 1 base and J shed 2 bases, with 6 bases lying between them. The DNA of the CDR3 is TGTGCCAGTAGTATAGCAGGGGGCAATCAGCCCCAGCATTTT. Encoded protein: CASSIAGGNQPQHF.

The chain is built from TRBV11-2 and TRBJ2-7; 11 bases agree with TRBD2. V trimming: 5 bases; J trimming: 0 bases; junction bases outside the gene matches: 3. This CDR3 spans 15 amino acids. Germline V gene lookup returns CDR1 SGHAT and CDR2 FQNNGV. The CDR3 spells CASSPGTSGSYEQYF. Here the CDR3 DNA reads TGTGCCAGCAGCCCCGGGACTAGCGGCTCCTACGAGCAGTACTTC.

J is TRBJ1-1 and V is TRBV9; 7 nucleotides agree with TRBD1. Germline V gene sequence: CDR1 SGDLS, CDR2 YYNGEE. CDR3 length: 15 residues. The V segment lost 0 bases and the J segment 1 base; nucleotides outside the gene matches: 3. The CDR3 region is CASSVGPGGNTEAFF. CDR3 sequence (DNA): TGTGCCAGCAGCGTAGGTCCAGGGGGGAACACTGAAGCTTTCTTT.

The genes are TRBV5-5 and TRBJ1-4, with D perhaps matching TRBD1 (5 bases). There are 18 residues in the CDR3. Germline CDR1 is SGHKS and CDR2 is YYEKEE (reference sequence). The germline V and J ends were trimmed by 2 bases and 5 bases, with 22 bases remaining between them. The CDR3 sequence: CASSFMLSEGQGNEKLFF. In nucleotides, the CDR3 is TGTGCCAGCAGCTTTATGCTATCCGAGGGGCAAGGAAATGAAAAACTGTTTTTT.

The chain links TRBV2 to TRBJ1-6; 7 bases map to TRBD1. Germline-derived CDR1 and CDR2 are SNHLY and FYNNEI. V gave up 3 bases and J gave up 7 bases; unmatched junction bases: 9. The CDR3 extends over 16 amino acids. CDR3 in DNA: TGTGCCAGCAGTGAGGTCCAGGGGGTGTCAAATTCACCCCTCCACTTT. Its protein product is CASSEVQGVSNSPLHF. Together with reference TRBV2 and TRBJ1-6, the CDR3 gives the full variable domain: EPEVTQTPSHQVTQMGQEVILRCVPISNHLYFYWYRQILGQKVEFLVSFYNNEISEKSEIFDDQFSVERPDGSNFTLKIRSTKLEDSAMYFCASSEVQGVSNSPLHFGNGTRLTVT.

The chain combines TRBV18 with TRBJ2-3; 8 bases fit TRBD2. Germline CDR1 reads KGHSH; CDR2 reads LQKENI. The CDR3 contains 17 residues. V dropped 2 bases and J dropped 0; count of bases not matched to a gene: 7. The CDR3 coding sequence is TGTGCCAGCTCACCAAGCGCAGCGGGGGAGAGCACAGATACGCAGTATTTT. It encodes CASSPSAAGESTDTQYF. Together with reference TRBV18 and TRBJ2-3, the CDR3 gives the full variable domain: NAGVMQNPRHLVRRRGQEARLRCSPMKGHSHVYWYRQLPEEGLKFMVYLQKENIIDESGMPKERFSAEFPKEGPSILRIQQVVRGDSAAYFCASSPSAAGESTDTQYFGPGTRLTVL.

The rearrangement links TRBV7-9 to TRBJ1-5, with D unclear. CDR1 and CDR2 (germline): SEHNR, FQNEAQ (reference sequence). The CDR3 covers 17 residues. Trimming removed 4 bases at V and 1 base at J, with 17 bases between. The CDR3 protein is CASSSDFGPSSNQPQHF. The DNA of the CDR3 is TGTGCCAGCAGCTCGGACTTCGGGCCCTCCAGCAATCAGCCCCAGCATTTT. Drawing the rest from reference TRBV7-9 and TRBJ1-5, the complete variable domain is DTGVSQNPRHKITKRGQNVTFRCDPISEHNRLYWYRQTLGQGPEFLTYFQNEAQLEKSRLLSDRFSAERPKGSFSTLEIQRTEQGDSAMYLCASSSDFGPSSNQPQHFGDGTRLSIL.

V gene TRBV13 combines with J gene TRBJ1-4; 8 bases map to TRBD1. This CDR3 spans 15 amino acids. CDR1 PRHDT and CDR2 FYEKMQ come from the germline V gene (reference sequence). Trimming removed 2 bases from V and 5 bases from J; junction bases left unmatched: 4. CDR3 coding DNA: TGTGCCAGCAGCTTAAGGACAGGGCCAAATGAAAAACTGTTTTTT. It yields the protein CASSLRTGPNEKLFF. Combining the CDR3 with reference TRBV13 and TRBJ1-4 gives the whole variable domain AAGVIQSPRHLIKEKRETATLKCYPIPRHDTVYWYQQGPGQDPQFLISFYEKMQSDKGSIPDRFSAQQFSDYHSELNMSSLELGDSALYFCASSLRTGPNEKLFFGSGTQLSVL.

The V gene is TRBV5-1, the J gene TRBJ1-2, with 7 positions matching TRBD1. The CDR3 loop spans 17 amino acids. Losses at the gene ends were 3 bases for V and 4 bases for J; bases not matched to a gene: 15. Per germline, CDR1 SGHRS and CDR2 YFSETQ. CDR3 coding DNA: TGCGCCAGCAGCTCCCACCGCGGACAGGACGATACCTATGGCTACACCTTC. Translating it yields CASSSHRGQDDTYGYTF.

This chain joins TRBV27 and TRBJ2-5, with 9 nucleotides matching TRBD1. CDR3 length: 14 amino acids. Per germline, CDR1 MNHEY and CDR2 SMNVEV (reference sequence). The V gene end was trimmed by 3 bases and the J gene end by 5 bases; junction bases not matched to a gene: 4. The CDR3 region is CASSLTGGLETQYF. The CDR3 coding sequence is TGTGCCAGCAGTTTGACAGGGGGTCTTGAGACCCAGTACTTC.

The chain is built from TRBV10-3 and TRBJ1-5; no definite D call. V lost 4 bases, J lost 4 bases, and 8 bases lay in between. CDR3 size: 13 residues. Germline V gene data show CDR1 as ENHRY and CDR2 as SYGVKD. CDR3 region: CAISVAGNQPQHF. The DNA for the CDR3 is TGTGCCATCAGTGTCGCGGGAAATCAGCCCCAGCATTTT.

The chain carries TRBV5-4 and TRBJ2-3; D perhaps matches TRBD1 (5 bases). This CDR3 is 15 amino acids long. The V gene's germline CDR1 is SGHNT and CDR2 YYREEE (reference sequence). Trimming pared 2 bases from V and 1 base from J, leaving 11 bases between. CDR3 DNA: TGTGCCAGCAGCTTTATAGGGGTGGGCACAGATACGCAGTATTTT. Residues: CASSFIGVGTDTQYF. The whole variable domain, filled in from reference TRBV5-4 and TRBJ2-3, reads ETGVTQSPTHLIKTRGQQVTLRCSSQSGHNTVSWYQQALGQGPQFIFQYYREEENGRGNFPPRFSGLQFPNYSSELNVNALELDDSALYLCASSFIGVGTDTQYFGPGTRLTVL.

The CDR3 region is CATNPSGGLYEQYF. The CDR3 region has the DNA TGTGCCACCAACCCTAGCGGGGGGTTGTACGAGCAGTACTTC. This sequence joins TRBV2 and TRBJ2-7; 11 nucleotides line up with TRBD2. Germline lookup yields CDR1 SNHLY and CDR2 FYNNEI. This CDR3 comprises 14 residues. The junction had 9 bases not matched to a gene; V was cut back by 10 bases and J by 4 bases.

The chain joins TRBV27 to TRBJ2-7; 7 bases are shared with TRBD2. V lost 5 bases and J lost 3; bases outside the gene matches: 10. This CDR3 is 15 amino acids long. Germline V gene lookup returns CDR1 MNHEY and CDR2 SMNVEV (reference sequence). CDR3 coding DNA: TGTGCCAGCAGTCACGATCCGGGACTACGCTACGAGCAGTACTTC. Translating it yields CASSHDPGLRYEQYF.

This sequence joins TRBV5-1 and TRBJ2-5; no definite D call. This CDR3 contains 15 residues. Trimming shortened V by 4 bases and J by 2 bases, and 15 bases separated the two germline ends. CDR1 is SGHRS, CDR2 YFSETQ, per germline. The CDR3 protein is CASSQRPTYQETQYF. DNA for the CDR3: TGCGCCAGCAGCCAGCGTCCCACCTATCAAGAGACCCAGTACTTC.

V and J are TRBV23-1 and TRBJ2-1; 10 nucleotides agree with TRBD2. TRBV23-1 is classed as an ORF, of uncertain function. V dropped 2 bases and J dropped 11; count of bases not matched to a gene: 9. This CDR3 comprises 15 residues. The CDR3 sequence is CASSQQRGGPPKQFF. CDR3 DNA sequence: TGCGCCAGCAGTCAACAGCGGGGGGGTCCTCCGAAGCAGTTCTTC.

The CDR3 region has the DNA TGTGCCAGCAGTGCCTTGGGCGGGACCCTCAACACAGATACGCAGTATTTT. Amino acid sequence: CASSALGGTLNTDTQYF. The chain recombines TRBV2 with TRBJ2-3, with D possibly TRBD2 on 6 matching bases. This CDR3 has 17 residues. Per germline, CDR1 SNHLY and CDR2 FYNNEI. V gave up 4 bases and J gave up 2 bases, with 19 bases separating them.

This chain uses TRBV2 with TRBJ1-5; D is perhaps TRBD1 (6 bases). V was pared by 9 bases and J by 6 bases, with 15 bases between. The CDR3 has 13 residues. Germline V lookup: CDR1 SNHLY, CDR2 FYNNEI. CDR3 protein: CASARGRGQPQHF. The CDR3 coding sequence is TGTGCCAGTGCTCGGGGGCGAGGTCAGCCCCAGCATTTT.

The chain is built from TRBV5-4 and TRBJ2-2; 8 bases match TRBD2. V shed 4 bases and J 3 bases; nucleotides not matched to a gene: 8. The CDR3 extends over 16 amino acids. From germline, CDR1 is SGHNT and CDR2 YYREEE (reference sequence). The CDR3 is CASSLPGGVDTGELFF. The DNA for the CDR3 is TGTGCCAGCAGCCTTCCCGGGGGGGTCGACACCGGGGAGCTGTTTTTT.

V and J are TRBV29-1 and TRBJ1-2; no firm D call. Deletions cut 4 bases from V and 1 base from J, with 10 bases between. The CDR3 consists of 13 residues. CDR1 SQVTM and CDR2 ANQGSEA come from the germline V gene. The CDR3 protein is CSVVEGFNYGYTF. The CDR3 DNA is TGCAGCGTTGTGGAAGGGTTTAACTATGGCTACACCTTC.

The chain joins TRBV2 to TRBJ2-2, with 9 positions matching TRBD2. The CDR3 loop spans 16 amino acids. Trimming took 4 bases from V and 0 from J; bases not matched to a gene: 3. Germline lookup yields CDR1 SNHLY and CDR2 FYNNEI. CDR3 residues: CASSVRLAANTGELFF. As DNA, the CDR3 is TGTGCCAGCAGTGTGCGACTAGCGGCGAACACCGGGGAGCTGTTTTTT.

This clone appeared a single time. The gene calls are TRBV7-2 and TRBJ2-5, with TRBD2 identical over 7 bases. V lost 1 base and J lost 5; bases outside the gene matches: 10. Germline V gene sequence: CDR1 SGHTA, CDR2 FQGNSA. The CDR3 sequence is 16 residues long. The CDR3 bases are TGTGCCAGCAGCTTAGGCGGGAGTGGGGGTTCCGAGACCCAGTACTTC. It encodes CASSLGGSGGSETQYF.

This clone has more than one count but fewer than ten. J is TRBJ2-7 and V is TRBV28; the D gene is possibly TRBD1 (5 bases). Trimming pared 6 bases from V and 4 bases from J, leaving 7 bases between. The CDR3 spans 11 residues. Germline V CDR1 and CDR2: MDHEN, SYDVKM. The CDR3 DNA sequence: TGTGCCAGCAGGCAGGGTTACGAGCAGTACGTC. It specifies CASRQGYEQYV.

V and J are TRBV9 and TRBJ2-2; 7 bases map to TRBD2. J lost 4 bases, V lost 3 bases, and 6 bases had no gene match. Germline CDR1 and CDR2: SGDLS and YYNGEE. CDR3 length: 15 residues. CDR3 nucleotide sequence: TGTGCCAGCAGCGGCGCCACTAGCGCCACCGGGGAGCTGTTTTTT. Amino acids: CASSGATSATGELFF.

The chain links TRBV6-5 to TRBJ1-4; 9 bases match TRBD1. The CDR3 contains 15 residues. In germline, CDR1 is MNHEY, CDR2 SVGAGI. The V segment lost 4 bases and the J segment 7 bases; nucleotides outside the gene matches: 7. CDR3 region: CASSSGQGMGEKLFF. CDR3 DNA: TGTGCCAGCAGTTCCGGACAGGGGATGGGTGAAAAACTGTTTTTT.

V and J are TRBV6-1 and TRBJ2-7; D possibly corresponds to TRBD2 (6 bases). V was shortened by 5 bases and J by 0 bases, with 14 bases between the two germline ends. CDR1 is MNHNS and CDR2 is SASEGT in the germline V gene. The length of the CDR3 is 15 residues. The CDR3 is CASSRDSPSSYEQYF. The CDR3 DNA is TGTGCCAGCAGTAGGGACTCGCCGAGCTCCTACGAGCAGTACTTC.

This chain uses TRBV29-1 with TRBJ2-1; 10 bases are a match to TRBD2. The J segment lost 0 bases and the V segment lost 2 bases, leaving 4 bases of the junction unmatched. The CDR3 spans 16 residues. The germline CDR1 and CDR2 sequences are SQVTM and ANQGSEA. This chain's CDR3 is CSVEPLAGDSYNEQFF. DNA for the CDR3: TGCAGCGTTGAACCCCTAGCGGGGGACTCCTACAATGAGCAGTTCTTC.